A selection of T cell receptor beta chains follows, all from one sample in a study of T cell responses to AZD1222 COVID-19 vaccine. Produced via immunoSEQ multiplex PCR; TCRdb's table is partial and in-frame only. The sample has approximately 150,000 clones; 90% are singletons. This specimen was peripheral blood, taken on day 0 of AZD1222 vaccination. Every receptor here comes from an adult in good health. CDR3s leave out the opening cysteine and the closing phenylalanine or tryptophan. A D gene is named only where the DNA matches it firmly.

V gene	D gene	J gene	CDR3 protein
TRBV29-1	.	TRBJ2-3	SVAEGGFDGTQY
TRBV5-4	.	TRBJ2-3	ASSFPLRGPGTDTQY
TRBV5-4	TRBD1	TRBJ1-2	ASSHPQGDGYT
TRBV7-2	.	TRBJ1-6	ASSLVGGNSPLH
TRBV5-1	TRBD1	TRBJ1-2	ASSLGDRDFYGYT
TRBV12-3/TRBV12-4	TRBD2	TRBJ2-7	ASSQGGAYEQY
TRBV9	.	TRBJ2-3	ASSPRLAGQLTDTQY
TRBV7-7	.	TRBJ1-3	ASSLEPGSGNTIY
TRBV11-2	.	TRBJ2-2	ASSPVGNTGELF
TRBV3-1/TRBV3-2	.	TRBJ1-3	ASSQRPDSGNTIY
TRBV6-2/TRBV6-3	.	TRBJ2-7	ASSPGGRTYEQY
TRBV9	.	TRBJ2-1	ASSAPGLNEQF
TRBV4-2	TRBD2	TRBJ2-7	ASSQAGRGGAEEQY
TRBV9	.	TRBJ1-2	ASSPDQDRGYT
TRBV5-4	.	TRBJ1-2	ASSLAANYGYT
TRBV19	.	TRBJ2-5	ASSLLGGETQY
TRBV7-8	.	TRBJ1-5	ASSLQQVNQPQH
TRBV5-5	.	TRBJ2-3	ASSPIEPTYLTDTQY
TRBV19	TRBD1	TRBJ1-4	ASRDRGSGTNEKLF
TRBV5-5	.	TRBJ1-1	ASSLQGSGTEAF
TRBV11-2	.	TRBJ2-7	ASSPGVKDYEQY
TRBV15	TRBD1	TRBJ2-5	ATSPNLGQGKKTQY
TRBV2	.	TRBJ1-4	ASREGAGEKLF
TRBV7-7	TRBD1	TRBJ2-1	ASSLAGEGGGVYDEQF
TRBV11-1	.	TRBJ2-2	ASSLAVPGELF
TRBV4-2	.	TRBJ1-6	ASSQDTGTDYNSPLH
TRBV18	.	TRBJ1-6	ASSPSDTRIGSH
TRBV6-5	.	TRBJ2-6	ASKGSGANVLT
TRBV6-5	.	TRBJ1-3	ASSLDRGVNTIY
TRBV29-1	.	TRBJ1-5	SVGGNSNQPQH
TRBV27	.	TRBJ2-7	AHGGGHLYEQY
TRBV6-2/TRBV6-3	.	TRBJ2-5	ASSYSSGFGTQY
TRBV3-1/TRBV3-2	.	TRBJ1-2	ASSQQVGSYGYT
TRBV6-5	.	TRBJ1-1	ASSYSLGTHEAF
TRBV5-1	.	TRBJ1-1	ASSSTGKPNTEAF
TRBV9	.	TRBJ2-7	ASPSSYYEQY
TRBV6-2/TRBV6-3	.	TRBJ1-1	ASTPEGGFGAGNTEAF
TRBV27	.	TRBJ2-3	ASSLSGIGTDTQY
TRBV6-2/TRBV6-3	.	TRBJ1-5	ASSTRLSYSNQPQH
TRBV4-3	TRBD1	TRBJ1-2	ASSQSIAGGNYGYT
TRBV30	TRBD1	TRBJ2-7	AWSHRDRDSYEQY
TRBV7-2	.	TRBJ1-2	ASSLGWTLRGYT
TRBV18	.	TRBJ2-7	ASSPGIYEQY
TRBV7-8	.	TRBJ2-3	ASSLLGNTDTQY
TRBV6-5	.	TRBJ1-2	ASSYPGSYGYT
TRBV6-5	.	TRBJ1-1	ASNGEMNTEAF